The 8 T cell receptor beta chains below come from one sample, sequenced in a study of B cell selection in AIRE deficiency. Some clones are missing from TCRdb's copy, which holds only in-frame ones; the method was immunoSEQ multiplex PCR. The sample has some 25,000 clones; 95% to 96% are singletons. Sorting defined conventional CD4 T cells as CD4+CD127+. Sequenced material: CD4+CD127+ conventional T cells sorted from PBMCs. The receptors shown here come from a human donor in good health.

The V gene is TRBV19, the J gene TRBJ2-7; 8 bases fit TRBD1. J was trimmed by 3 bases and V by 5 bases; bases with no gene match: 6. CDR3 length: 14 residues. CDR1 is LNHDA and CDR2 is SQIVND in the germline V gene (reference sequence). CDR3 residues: CASSPKTGVYEQYF. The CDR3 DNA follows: TGTGCCAGTAGTCCGAAGACAGGGGTCTACGAGCAGTACTTC.

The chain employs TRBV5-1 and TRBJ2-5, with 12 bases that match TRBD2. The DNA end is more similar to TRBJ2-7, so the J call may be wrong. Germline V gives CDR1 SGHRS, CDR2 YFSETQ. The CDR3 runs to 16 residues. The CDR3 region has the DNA TGCGCCAGCAGCGCGACTAGCGGGGGTTCTGCCTACGAGCAGTACTTC. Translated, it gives CASSATSGGSAYEQYF.

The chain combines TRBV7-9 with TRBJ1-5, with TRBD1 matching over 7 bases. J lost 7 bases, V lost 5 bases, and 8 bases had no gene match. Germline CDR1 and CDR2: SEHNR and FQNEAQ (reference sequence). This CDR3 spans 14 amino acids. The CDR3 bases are TGTGCCAGCAGCGACCGACAGGGAGGCCAGCCCCAGCATTTT. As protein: CASSDRQGGQPQHF.

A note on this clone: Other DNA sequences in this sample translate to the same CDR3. The DNA of the CDR3 is TGTGCCAGCTCACCGACGCTCGACGATCGGGCGGAGCAGTACTTC. Translation: CASSPTLDDRAEQYF. V and J are TRBV18 and TRBJ2-7; the D is unclear. Germline assignment: CDR1 KGHSH and CDR2 LQKENI. V was pared by 3 bases and J by 7 bases, with 19 bases between. The CDR3 length is 15 residues.

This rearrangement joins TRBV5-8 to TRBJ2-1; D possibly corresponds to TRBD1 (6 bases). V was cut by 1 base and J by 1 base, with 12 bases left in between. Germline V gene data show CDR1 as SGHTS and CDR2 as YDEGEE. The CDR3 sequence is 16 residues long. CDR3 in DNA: TGTGCCAGCAGCTTGTGGGGGCGAAAATCCTACAATGAGCAGTTCTTC. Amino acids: CASSLWGRKSYNEQFF.

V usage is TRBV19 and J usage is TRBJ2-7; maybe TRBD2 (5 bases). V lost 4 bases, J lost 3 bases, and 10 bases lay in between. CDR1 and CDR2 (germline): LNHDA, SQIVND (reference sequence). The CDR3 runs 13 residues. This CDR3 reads CASSSTGNYEQYF. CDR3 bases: TGTGCCAGTAGTAGCACGGGAAACTACGAGCAGTACTTC.

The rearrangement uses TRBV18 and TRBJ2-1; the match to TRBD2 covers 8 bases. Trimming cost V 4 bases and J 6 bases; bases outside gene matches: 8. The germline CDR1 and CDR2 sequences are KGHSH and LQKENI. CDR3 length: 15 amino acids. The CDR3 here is CASSLPLAVGNEQFF. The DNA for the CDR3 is TGTGCCAGCTCACTCCCACTAGCGGTAGGCAATGAGCAGTTCTTC.

CDR3 DNA sequence: TGTGCCAGCAGCCCGACTAGCGGAATACCCAATGAGCAGTTCTTC. This codes for CASSPTSGIPNEQFF. The genes are TRBV5-6 and TRBJ2-1; 9 bases are a match to TRBD2. Germline CDR1 is SGHDT and CDR2 is YYEEEE. The CDR3 is 15 residues long. Losses at the gene ends were 4 bases for V and 6 bases for J; bases not matched to a gene: 8.